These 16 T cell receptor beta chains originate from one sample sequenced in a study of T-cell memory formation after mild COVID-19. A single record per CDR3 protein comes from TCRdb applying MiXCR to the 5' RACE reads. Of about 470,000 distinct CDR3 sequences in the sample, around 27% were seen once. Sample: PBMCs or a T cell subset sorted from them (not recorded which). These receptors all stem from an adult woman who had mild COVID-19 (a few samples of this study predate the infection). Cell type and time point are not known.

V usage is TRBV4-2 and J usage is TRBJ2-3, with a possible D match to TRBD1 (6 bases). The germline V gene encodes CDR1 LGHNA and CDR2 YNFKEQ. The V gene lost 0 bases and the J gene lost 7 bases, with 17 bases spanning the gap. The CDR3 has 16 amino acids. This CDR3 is CASSQDGTSSWNTQYF. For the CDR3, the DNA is TGTGCCAGCAGCCAAGATGGGACATCCTCCTGGAATACGCAGTATTTT.

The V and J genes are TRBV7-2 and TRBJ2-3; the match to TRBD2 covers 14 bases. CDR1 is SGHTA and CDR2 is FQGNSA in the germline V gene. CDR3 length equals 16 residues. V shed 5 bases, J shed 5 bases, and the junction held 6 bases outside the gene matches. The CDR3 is CASSARLAGGGDTQYF. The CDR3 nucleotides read TGTGCCAGCAGCGCCCGACTAGCGGGAGGGGGAGATACGCAGTATTTT.

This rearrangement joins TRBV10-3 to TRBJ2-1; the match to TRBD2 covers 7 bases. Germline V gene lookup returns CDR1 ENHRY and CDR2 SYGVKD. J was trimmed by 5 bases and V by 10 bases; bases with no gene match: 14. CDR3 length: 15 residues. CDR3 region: CATAELRGGDNEQFF. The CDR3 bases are TGTGCCACCGCTGAGCTAAGGGGAGGGGACAATGAGCAGTTCTTC.

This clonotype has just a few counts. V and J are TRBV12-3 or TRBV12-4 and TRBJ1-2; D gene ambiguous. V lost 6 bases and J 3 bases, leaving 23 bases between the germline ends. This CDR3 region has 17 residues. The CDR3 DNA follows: TGTGCCAGCAGCGGGTCCCCCCTATCAAGGGATCACTATGGCTACACCTTC. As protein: CASSGSPLSRDHYGYTF.

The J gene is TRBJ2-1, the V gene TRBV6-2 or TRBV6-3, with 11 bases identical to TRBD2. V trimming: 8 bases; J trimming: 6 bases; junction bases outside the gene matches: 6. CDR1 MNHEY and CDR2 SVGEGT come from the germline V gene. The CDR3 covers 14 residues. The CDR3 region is CASRPGTSGNEQFF. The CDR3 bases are TGTGCCAGCCGTCCTGGGACTAGCGGCAATGAGCAGTTCTTC.

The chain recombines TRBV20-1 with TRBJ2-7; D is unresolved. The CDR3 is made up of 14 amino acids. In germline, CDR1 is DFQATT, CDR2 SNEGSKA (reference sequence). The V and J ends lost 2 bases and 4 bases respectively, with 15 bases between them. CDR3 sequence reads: CSARWAAHSYEQYF. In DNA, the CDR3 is TGCAGTGCTAGATGGGCGGCTCACAGTTACGAGCAGTACTTC.

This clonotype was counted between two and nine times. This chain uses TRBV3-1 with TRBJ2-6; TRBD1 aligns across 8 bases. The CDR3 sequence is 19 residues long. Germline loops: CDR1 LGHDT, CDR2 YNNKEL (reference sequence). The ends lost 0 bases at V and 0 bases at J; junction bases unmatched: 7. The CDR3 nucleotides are TGTGCCAGCAGCCAAGAAAGGGGGACAGGAGTCTCTGGGGCCAACGTCCTGACTTTC. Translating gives CASSQERGTGVSGANVLTF. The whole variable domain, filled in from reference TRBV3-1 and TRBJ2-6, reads DTAVSQTPKYLVTQMGNDKSIKCEQNLGHDTMYWYKQDSKKFLKIMFSYNNKELIINETVPNRFSPKSPDKAHLNLHINSLELGDSAVYFCASSQERGTGVSGANVLTFGAGSRLTVL.

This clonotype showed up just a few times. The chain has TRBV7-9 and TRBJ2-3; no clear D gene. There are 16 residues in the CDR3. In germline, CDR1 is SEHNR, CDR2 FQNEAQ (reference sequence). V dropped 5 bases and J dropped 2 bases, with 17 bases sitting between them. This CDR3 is CASSTVGPDPTDTQYF. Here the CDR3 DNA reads TGTGCCAGCAGCACCGTCGGGCCTGACCCCACAGATACGCAGTATTTT.

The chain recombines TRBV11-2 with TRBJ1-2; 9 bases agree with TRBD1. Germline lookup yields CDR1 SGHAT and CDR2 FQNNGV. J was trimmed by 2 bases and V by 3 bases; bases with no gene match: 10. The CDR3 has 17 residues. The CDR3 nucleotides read TGTGCCAGCAGCTTCCGGGACAGGGAAGTGAGGAACTATGGCTACACCTTC. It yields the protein CASSFRDREVRNYGYTF.

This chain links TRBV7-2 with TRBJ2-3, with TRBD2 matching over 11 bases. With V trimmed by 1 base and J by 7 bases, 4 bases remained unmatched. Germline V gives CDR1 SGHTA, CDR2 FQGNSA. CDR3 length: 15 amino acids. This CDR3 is CASSLGGTSGHTQYF. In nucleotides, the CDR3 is TGTGCCAGCAGCTTAGGGGGGACTAGCGGACATACGCAGTATTTT.

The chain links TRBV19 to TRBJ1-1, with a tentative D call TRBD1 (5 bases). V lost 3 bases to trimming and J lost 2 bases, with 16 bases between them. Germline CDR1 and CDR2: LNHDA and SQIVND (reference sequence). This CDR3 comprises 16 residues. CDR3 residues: CASSMDSTGLNTEAFF. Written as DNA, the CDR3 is TGTGCCAGTAGTATGGATAGTACAGGCCTTAACACTGAAGCTTTCTTT.

CDR3: CASSPIGERREKLFF. For the CDR3, the DNA is TGTGCCAGTAGCCCGATAGGGGAGAGGCGTGAAAAACTGTTTTTT. The chain recombines TRBV19 with TRBJ1-4; D perhaps matches TRBD1 (5 bases). This CDR3 contains 15 residues. V gave up 6 bases and J gave up 7 bases, with 18 bases separating them. Germline V gives CDR1 LNHDA, CDR2 SQIVND (reference sequence).

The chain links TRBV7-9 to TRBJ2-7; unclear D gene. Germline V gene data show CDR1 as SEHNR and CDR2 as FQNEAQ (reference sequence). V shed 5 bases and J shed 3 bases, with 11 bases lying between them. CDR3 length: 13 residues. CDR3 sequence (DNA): TGTGCCAGCAGCCCCCATATTGGCTACGAGCAGTACTTC. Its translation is CASSPHIGYEQYF.

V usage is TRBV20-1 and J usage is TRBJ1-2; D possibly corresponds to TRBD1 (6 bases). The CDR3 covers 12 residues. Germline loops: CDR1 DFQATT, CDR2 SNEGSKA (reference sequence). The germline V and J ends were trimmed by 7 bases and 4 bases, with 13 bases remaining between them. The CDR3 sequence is CSVLQGFYGYTF. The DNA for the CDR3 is TGCAGTGTCCTACAGGGATTCTATGGCTACACCTTC.

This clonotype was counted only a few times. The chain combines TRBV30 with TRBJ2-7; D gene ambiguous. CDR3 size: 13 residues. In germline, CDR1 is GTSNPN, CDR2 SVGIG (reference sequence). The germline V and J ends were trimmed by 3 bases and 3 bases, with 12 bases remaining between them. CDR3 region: CAWRAGSFYEQYF. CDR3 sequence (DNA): TGTGCCTGGAGGGCCGGGTCTTTCTACGAGCAGTACTTC.

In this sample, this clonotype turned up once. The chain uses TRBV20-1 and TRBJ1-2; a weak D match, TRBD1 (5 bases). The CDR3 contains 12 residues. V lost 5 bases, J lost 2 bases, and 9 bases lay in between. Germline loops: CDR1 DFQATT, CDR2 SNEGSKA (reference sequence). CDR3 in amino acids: CSAVGGNYGYTF. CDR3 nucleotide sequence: TGCAGTGCTGTTGGGGGGAACTATGGCTACACCTTC.